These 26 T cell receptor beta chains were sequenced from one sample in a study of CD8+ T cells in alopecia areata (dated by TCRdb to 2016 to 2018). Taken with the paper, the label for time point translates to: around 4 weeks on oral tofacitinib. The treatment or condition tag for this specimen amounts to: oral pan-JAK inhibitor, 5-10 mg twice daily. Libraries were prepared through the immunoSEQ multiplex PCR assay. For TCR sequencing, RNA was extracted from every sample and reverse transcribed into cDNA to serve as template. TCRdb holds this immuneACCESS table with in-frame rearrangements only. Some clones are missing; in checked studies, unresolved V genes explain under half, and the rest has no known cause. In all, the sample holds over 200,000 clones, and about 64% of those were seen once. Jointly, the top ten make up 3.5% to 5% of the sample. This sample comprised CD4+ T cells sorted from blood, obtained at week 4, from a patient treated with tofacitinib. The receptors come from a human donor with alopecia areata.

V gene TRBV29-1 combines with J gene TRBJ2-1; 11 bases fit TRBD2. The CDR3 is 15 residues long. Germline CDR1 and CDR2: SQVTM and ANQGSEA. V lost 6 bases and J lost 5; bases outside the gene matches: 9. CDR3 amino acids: CSVLLAGVRHNEQFF. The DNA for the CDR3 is TGCAGCGTGCTACTAGCGGGGGTCAGACACAATGAGCAGTTCTTC.

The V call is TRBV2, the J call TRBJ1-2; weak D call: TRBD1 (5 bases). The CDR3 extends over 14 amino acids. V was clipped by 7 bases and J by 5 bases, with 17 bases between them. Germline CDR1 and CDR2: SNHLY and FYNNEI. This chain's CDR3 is CASKGTWGGYGYTF. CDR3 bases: TGTGCCAGCAAGGGGACTTGGGGGGGTTATGGCTACACCTTC.

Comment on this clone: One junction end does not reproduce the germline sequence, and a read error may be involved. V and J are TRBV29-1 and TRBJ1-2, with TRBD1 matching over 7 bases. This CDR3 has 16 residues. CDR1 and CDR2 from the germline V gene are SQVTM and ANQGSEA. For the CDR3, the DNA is TGCAGCGTCGAAGGACAGGAACCTGCTTTGAACTATGGCTACACCTTC. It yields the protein CSVEGQEPALNYGYTF.

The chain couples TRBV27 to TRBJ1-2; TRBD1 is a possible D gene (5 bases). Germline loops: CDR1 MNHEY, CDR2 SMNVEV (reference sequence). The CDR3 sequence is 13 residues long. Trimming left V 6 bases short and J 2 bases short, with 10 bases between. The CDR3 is CASSTTENYGYTF. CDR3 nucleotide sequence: TGTGCCAGCAGCACGACAGAGAACTATGGCTACACCTTC.

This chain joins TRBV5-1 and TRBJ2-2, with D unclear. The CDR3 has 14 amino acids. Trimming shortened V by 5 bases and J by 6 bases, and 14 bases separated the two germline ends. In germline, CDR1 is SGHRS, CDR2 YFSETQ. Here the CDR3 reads CASSDRAAAGELFF. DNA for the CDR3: TGCGCCAGCAGTGATCGGGCAGCCGCCGGGGAGCTGTTTTTT. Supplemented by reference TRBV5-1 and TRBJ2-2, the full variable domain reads KAGVTQTPRYLIKTRGQQVTLSCSPISGHRSVSWYQQTPGQGLQFLFEYFSETQRNKGNFPGRFSGRQFSNSRSEMNVSTLELGDSALYLCASSDRAAAGELFFGEGSRLTVL.

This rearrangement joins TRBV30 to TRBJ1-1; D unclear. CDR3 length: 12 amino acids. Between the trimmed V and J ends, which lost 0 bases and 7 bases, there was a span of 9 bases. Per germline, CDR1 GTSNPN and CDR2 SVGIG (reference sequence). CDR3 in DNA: TGTGCCTGGAGTGTAGCAGTTGGTGAAGCTTTCTTT. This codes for CAWSVAVGEAFF. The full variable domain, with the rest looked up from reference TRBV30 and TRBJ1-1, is SQTIHQWPATLVQPVGSPLSLECTVEGTSNPNLYWYRQAAGRGLQLLFYSVGIGQISSEVPQNLSASRPQDRQFILSSKKLLLSDSGFYLCAWSVAVGEAFFGQGTRLTVV.

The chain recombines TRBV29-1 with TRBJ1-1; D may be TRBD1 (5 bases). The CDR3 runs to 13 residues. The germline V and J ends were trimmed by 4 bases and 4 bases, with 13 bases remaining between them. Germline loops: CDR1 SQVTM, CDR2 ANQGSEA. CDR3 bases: TGCAGCGTTGTCGTGGGGAGGGGCACTGAAGCTTTCTTT. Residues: CSVVVGRGTEAFF. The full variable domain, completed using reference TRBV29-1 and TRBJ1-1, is SAVISQKPSRDICQRGTSLTIQCQVDSQVTMMFWYRQQPGQSLTLIATANQGSEATYESGFVIDKFPISRPNLTFSTLTVSNMSPEDSSIYLCSVVVGRGTEAFFGQGTRLTVV.

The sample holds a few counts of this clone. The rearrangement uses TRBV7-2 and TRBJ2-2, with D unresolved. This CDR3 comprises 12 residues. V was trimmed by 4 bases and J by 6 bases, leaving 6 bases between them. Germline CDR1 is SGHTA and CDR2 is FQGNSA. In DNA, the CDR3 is TGTGCCAGCAGCTCTGATTCCGGGGAGCTGTTTTTT. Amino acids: CASSSDSGELFF.

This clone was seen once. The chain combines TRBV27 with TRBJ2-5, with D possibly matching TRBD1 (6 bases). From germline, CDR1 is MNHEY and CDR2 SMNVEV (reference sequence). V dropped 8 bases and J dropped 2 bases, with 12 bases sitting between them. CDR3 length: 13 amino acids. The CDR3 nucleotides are TGTGCCAGCGGGGGCGGTGATCAAGAGACCCAGTACTTC. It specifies CASGGGDQETQYF.

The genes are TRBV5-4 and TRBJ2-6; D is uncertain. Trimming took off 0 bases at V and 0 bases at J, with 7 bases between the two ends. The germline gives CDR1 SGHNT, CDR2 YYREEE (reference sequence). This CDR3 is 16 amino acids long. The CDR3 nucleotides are TGTGCCAGCAGCTTGGAGGTGAACTCTGGGGCCAACGTCCTGACTTTC. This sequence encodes CASSLEVNSGANVLTF.

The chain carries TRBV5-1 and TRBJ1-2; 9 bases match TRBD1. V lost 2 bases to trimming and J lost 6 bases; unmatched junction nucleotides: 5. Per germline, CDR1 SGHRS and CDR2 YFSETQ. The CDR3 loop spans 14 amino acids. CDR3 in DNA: TGCGCCAGCAGCTTCCGGGACAGGGCGGATGGCTACACCTTC. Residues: CASSFRDRADGYTF. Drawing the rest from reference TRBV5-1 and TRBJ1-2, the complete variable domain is KAGVTQTPRYLIKTRGQQVTLSCSPISGHRSVSWYQQTPGQGLQFLFEYFSETQRNKGNFPGRFSGRQFSNSRSEMNVSTLELGDSALYLCASSFRDRADGYTFGSGTRLTVV.

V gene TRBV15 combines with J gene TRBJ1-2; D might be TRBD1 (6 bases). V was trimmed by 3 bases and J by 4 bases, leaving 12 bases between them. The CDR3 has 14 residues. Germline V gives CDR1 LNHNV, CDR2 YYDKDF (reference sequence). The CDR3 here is CATSRAQGLYGYTF. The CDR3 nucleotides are TGTGCCACCAGCAGGGCACAGGGTCTCTATGGCTACACCTTC. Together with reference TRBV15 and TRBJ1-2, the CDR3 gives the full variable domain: DAMVIQNPRYQVTQFGKPVTLSCSQTLNHNVMYWYQQKSSQAPKLLFHYYDKDFNNEADTPDNFQSRRPNTSFCFLDIRSPGLGDTAMYLCATSRAQGLYGYTFGSGTRLTVV.

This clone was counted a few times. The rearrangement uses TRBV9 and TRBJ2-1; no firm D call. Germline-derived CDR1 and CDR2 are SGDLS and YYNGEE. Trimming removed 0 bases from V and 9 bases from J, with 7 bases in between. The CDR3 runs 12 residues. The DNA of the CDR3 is TGTGCCAGCAGCGTAGGGACGGGTGAGCAGTTCTTC. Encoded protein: CASSVGTGEQFF. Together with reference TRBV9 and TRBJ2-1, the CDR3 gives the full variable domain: DSGVTQTPKHLITATGQRVTLRCSPRSGDLSVYWYQQSLDQGLQFLIQYYNGEERAKGNILERFSAQQFPDLHSELNLSSLELGDSALYFCASSVGTGEQFFGPGTRLTVL.

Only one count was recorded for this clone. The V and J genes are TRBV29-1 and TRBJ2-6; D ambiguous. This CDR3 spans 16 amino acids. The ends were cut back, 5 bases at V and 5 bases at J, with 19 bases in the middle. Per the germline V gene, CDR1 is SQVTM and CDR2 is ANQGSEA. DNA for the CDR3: TGCAGCGTTTGCAATAGCATACAAAGTCGGGCCAACGTCCTGACTTTC. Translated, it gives CSVCNSIQSRANVLTF.

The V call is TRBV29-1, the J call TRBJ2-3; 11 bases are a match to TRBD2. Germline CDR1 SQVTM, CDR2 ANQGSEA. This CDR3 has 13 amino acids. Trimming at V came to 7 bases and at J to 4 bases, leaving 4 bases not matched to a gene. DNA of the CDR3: TGCAGCGCCCTAGCGGGGGGTGCAGATACGCAGTATTTT. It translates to CSALAGGADTQYF.

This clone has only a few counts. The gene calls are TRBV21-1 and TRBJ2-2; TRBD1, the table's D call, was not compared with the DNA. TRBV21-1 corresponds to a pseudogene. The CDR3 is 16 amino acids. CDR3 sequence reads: CASSKAGDKNTGELFF. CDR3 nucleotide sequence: TGTGCCAGCAGCAAAGCGGGGGACAAGAACACCGGGGAGCTGTTTTTT.

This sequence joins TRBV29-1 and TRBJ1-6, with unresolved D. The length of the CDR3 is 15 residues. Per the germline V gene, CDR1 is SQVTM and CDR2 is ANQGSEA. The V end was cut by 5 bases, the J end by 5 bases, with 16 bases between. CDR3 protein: CSVKSRLGDNSPLHF. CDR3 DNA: TGCAGCGTTAAAAGCAGGCTTGGGGATAATTCACCCCTCCACTTT.

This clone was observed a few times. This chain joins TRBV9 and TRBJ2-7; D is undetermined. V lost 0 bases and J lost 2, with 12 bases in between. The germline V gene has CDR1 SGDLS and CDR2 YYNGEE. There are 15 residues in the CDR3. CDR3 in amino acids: CASSVGLTLPYEQYF. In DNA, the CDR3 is TGTGCCAGCAGCGTAGGGCTTACCCTCCCCTACGAGCAGTACTTC.

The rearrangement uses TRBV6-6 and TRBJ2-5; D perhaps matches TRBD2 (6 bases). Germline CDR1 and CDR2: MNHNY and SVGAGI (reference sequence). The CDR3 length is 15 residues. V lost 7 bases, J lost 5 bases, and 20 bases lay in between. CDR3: CASTKEGRQEETQYF. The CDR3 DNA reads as TGTGCCAGCACCAAAGAGGGGAGGCAGGAGGAGACCCAGTACTTC.

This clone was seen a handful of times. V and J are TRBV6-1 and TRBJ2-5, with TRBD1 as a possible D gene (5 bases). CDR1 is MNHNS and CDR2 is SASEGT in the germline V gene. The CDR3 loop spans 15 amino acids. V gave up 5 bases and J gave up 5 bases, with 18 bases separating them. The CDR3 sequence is CASSRQGPPGETQYF. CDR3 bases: TGTGCCAGCAGTCGGCAGGGTCCCCCTGGGGAGACCCAGTACTTC.

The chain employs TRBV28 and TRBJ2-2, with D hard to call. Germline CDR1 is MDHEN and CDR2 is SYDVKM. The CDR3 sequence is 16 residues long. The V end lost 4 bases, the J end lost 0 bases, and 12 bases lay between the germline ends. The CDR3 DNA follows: TGTGCCAGCAGTTCCCAAGGTGCCGCGAACACCGGGGAGCTGTTTTTT. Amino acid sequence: CASSSQGAANTGELFF.

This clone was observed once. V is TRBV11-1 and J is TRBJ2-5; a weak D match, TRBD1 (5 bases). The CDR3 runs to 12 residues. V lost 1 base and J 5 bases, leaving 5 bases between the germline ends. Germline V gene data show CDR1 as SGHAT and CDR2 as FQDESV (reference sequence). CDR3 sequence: CASSLEGETQYF. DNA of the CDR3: TGTGCCAGCAGCTTAGAGGGGGAGACCCAGTACTTC. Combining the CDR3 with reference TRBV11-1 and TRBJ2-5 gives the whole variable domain EAEVAQSPRYKITEKSQAVAFWCDPISGHATLYWYRQILGQGPELLVQFQDESVVDDSQLPKDRFSAERLKGVDSTLKIQPAELGDSAMYLCASSLEGETQYFGPGTRLLVL.

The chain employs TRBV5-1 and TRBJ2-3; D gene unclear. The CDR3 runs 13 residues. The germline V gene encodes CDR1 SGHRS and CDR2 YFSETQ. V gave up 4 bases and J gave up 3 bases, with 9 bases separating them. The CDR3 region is CASSPGPTDTQYF. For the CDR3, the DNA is TGCGCCAGCAGCCCCGGACCAACAGATACGCAGTATTTT.

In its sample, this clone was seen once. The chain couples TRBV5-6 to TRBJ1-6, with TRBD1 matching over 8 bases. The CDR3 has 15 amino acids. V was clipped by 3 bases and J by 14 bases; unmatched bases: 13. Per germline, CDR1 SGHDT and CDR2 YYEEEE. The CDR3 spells CASSSTGTGPQALHF. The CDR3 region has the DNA TGTGCCAGCAGCTCGACCGGGACAGGCCCCCAGGCCCTCCACTTT.

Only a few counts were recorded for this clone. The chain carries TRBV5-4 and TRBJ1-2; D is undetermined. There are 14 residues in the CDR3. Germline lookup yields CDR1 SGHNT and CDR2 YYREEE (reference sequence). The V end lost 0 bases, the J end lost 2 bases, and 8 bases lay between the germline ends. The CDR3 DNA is TGTGCCAGCAGCTTGGCTTGGAAAAACTATGGCTACACCTTC. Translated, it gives CASSLAWKNYGYTF.

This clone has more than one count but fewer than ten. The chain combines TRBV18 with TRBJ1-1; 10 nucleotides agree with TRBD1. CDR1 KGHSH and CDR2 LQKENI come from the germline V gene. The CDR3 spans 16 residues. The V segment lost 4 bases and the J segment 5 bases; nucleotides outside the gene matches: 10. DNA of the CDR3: TGTGCCAGCTCACAAACCGGGACAGGGGCGATGACTGAAGCTTTCTTT. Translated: CASSQTGTGAMTEAFF.